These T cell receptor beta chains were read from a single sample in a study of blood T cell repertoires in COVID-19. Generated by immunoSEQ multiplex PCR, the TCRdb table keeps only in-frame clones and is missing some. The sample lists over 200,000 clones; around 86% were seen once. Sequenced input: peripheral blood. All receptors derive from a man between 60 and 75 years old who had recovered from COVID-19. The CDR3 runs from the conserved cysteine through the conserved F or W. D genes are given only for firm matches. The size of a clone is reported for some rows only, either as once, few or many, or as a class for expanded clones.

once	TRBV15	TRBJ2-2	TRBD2	CATSRDSGGANTGELFF	TGTGCCACCAGCAGAGATAGCGGGGGGGCGAACACCGGGGAGCTGTTTTTT
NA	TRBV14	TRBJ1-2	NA	CASSLTQGHYGYTF	TGTGCCAGCAGCCTCACCCAGGGGCACTATGGCTACACCTTC
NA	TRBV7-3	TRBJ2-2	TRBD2	CASSLLAGSNTGELFF	TGTGCCAGCAGCTTGCTAGCGGGGTCGAACACCGGGGAGCTGTTTTTT
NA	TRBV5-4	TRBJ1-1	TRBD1	CASSSGNNRGNTEAFF	TGTGCCAGCAGCTCAGGTAATAACAGGGGCAACACTGAAGCTTTCTTT
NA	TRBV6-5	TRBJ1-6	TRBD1	CASRARDRVSPLHF	TGTGCCAGCAGAGCTCGGGACAGGGTATCGCCCCTCCACTTT
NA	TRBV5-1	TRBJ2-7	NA	CASSASTGEQYF	TGCGCCAGCAGCGCCTCTACGGGCGAGCAGTACTTC
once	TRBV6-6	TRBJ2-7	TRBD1	CASRDRGTGTYEQYF	TGTGCCAGCAGGGACAGGGGAACGGGGACCTACGAGCAGTACTTC
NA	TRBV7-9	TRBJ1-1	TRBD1	CASSATGQENTEAFF	TGTGCCAGCAGCGCTACTGGACAGGAGAACACTGAAGCTTTCTTT
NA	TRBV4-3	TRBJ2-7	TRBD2	CASSSGLAGSYEQYF	TGCGCCAGCAGCTCAGGACTAGCGGGATCCTACGAGCAGTACTTC
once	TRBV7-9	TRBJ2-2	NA	CASTPNRATNTGELFF	TGTGCCAGCACCCCAAACAGGGCTACGAACACCGGGGAGCTGTTTTTT
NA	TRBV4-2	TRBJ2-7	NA	CASSQGRQGAASGTYEQYF	TGTGCCAGCAGCCAAGGAAGGCAGGGGGCGGCTAGCGGTACCTACGAGCAGTACTTC
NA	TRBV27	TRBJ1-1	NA	CASSLFGGRSSGGTEAFF	TGTGCCAGCAGTTTATTCGGGGGGCGATCGTCAGGAGGCACTGAAGCTTTCTTT
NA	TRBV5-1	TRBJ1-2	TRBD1	CASSLGGQGGGYTF	TGCGCCAGCAGCTTGGGGGGACAGGGCGGTGGCTACACCTTC